This is a list of T cell receptor beta chains from one sample in a study of T-cell reconstitution after alpha-beta-depleted transplantation in children. From the PCR reads, TCRdb called clonotypes with MiXCR, one entry per CDR3 protein. The repertoire holds hundreds of thousands of distinct CDR3 sequences, with around 12% as singletons. This specimen consisted of PBMCs from the stem cell graft donor, obtained from the stem cell graft. The receptor set was obtained from a human donor who donated a stem cell graft to a child with acute lymphoblastic leukemia. CDR3s include the opening cysteine and the closing phenylalanine or tryptophan. A D gene is named only where the DNA matches it firmly. Size is stated for part of the rows, as once, few or many counts, or as a class when the clone is expanded.

V gene: TRBV28
clone size: many
D gene: .
J gene: TRBJ2-1
CDR3 DNA: TGTGCCAGCACGACTCGAACTTCGGGGGCAGGGGATGAGCAGTTCTTC
CDR3 protein: CASTTRTSGAGDEQFF

V gene: TRBV6-2/TRBV6-3
clone size: many
D gene: .
J gene: TRBJ2-1
CDR3 DNA: TGTGCCAGCAGTTACCCGGCTATCACTCCCGATGAGCAGTTCTTC
CDR3 protein: CASSYPAITPDEQFF

V gene: TRBV19
clone size: many
D gene: TRBD1
J gene: TRBJ2-7
CDR3 DNA: TGTGCCAGTTCCGGGACAGGTACCTACGAGCAGTACTTC
CDR3 protein: CASSGTGTYEQYF

V gene: TRBV20-1
clone size: many
D gene: TRBD2
J gene: TRBJ2-5
CDR3 DNA: TGCAGTGCTAGATCCGCCCTACTAGCGGGGAACCAAGAGACCCAGTACTTC
CDR3 protein: CSARSALLAGNQETQYF

V gene: TRBV27
clone size: many
D gene: .
J gene: TRBJ2-7
CDR3 DNA: TGTGCCAGCAGCCCACTTGGGGCCAATGACGAGCAGTACTTC
CDR3 protein: CASSPLGANDEQYF

V gene: TRBV18
clone size: many
D gene: .
J gene: TRBJ2-7
CDR3 DNA: TGTGCCAGCTCACTGTCGTCCGAGCAGTACTTC
CDR3 protein: CASSLSSEQYF

V gene: TRBV20-1
clone size: .
D gene: .
J gene: TRBJ1-2
CDR3 DNA: TGCAGTGCTAGAGGAAGCGGCTACTATGGCTACACCTTC
CDR3 protein: CSARGSGYYGYTF

V gene: TRBV7-2
clone size: many
D gene: TRBD2
J gene: TRBJ2-2
CDR3 DNA: TGTGCCAGCAGCTTAGTTCCAGCGGGGGGAGGCGGGGAGCTGTTTTTT
CDR3 protein: CASSLVPAGGGGELFF

V gene: TRBV5-1
clone size: many
D gene: .
J gene: TRBJ2-5
CDR3 DNA: TGCGCCAGCAGCGTATTCCCAGGGGAGACCCAGTACTTC
CDR3 protein: CASSVFPGETQYF

V gene: TRBV7-2
clone size: .
D gene: TRBD2
J gene: TRBJ2-1
CDR3 DNA: TGTGCCAGCAGACGGGGGGGCGGGGCCGTTACCTACAATGAGCAGTTCTTC
CDR3 protein: CASRRGGGAVTYNEQFF

V gene: TRBV2
clone size: many
D gene: TRBD1
J gene: TRBJ1-1
CDR3 DNA: TGTGCCAGCAGTGGAGGGACAGCGAACACTGAAGCTTTCTTT
CDR3 protein: CASSGGTANTEAFF

V gene: TRBV5-6
clone size: many
D gene: .
J gene: TRBJ2-1
CDR3 DNA: TGTGCCAGCAGCTTTCGAGGGGGGCGGGCCCCGACCTACAATGAGCAGTTCTTC
CDR3 protein: CASSFRGGRAPTYNEQFF

V gene: TRBV11-2
clone size: many
D gene: TRBD1
J gene: TRBJ2-2
CDR3 DNA: TGTGCCAGCAGCCAGGACAGGTCAAACACCGGGGAGCTGTTTTTT
CDR3 protein: CASSQDRSNTGELFF

V gene: TRBV5-1
clone size: many
D gene: .
J gene: TRBJ1-3
CDR3 DNA: TGCGCCAGCACCGAGGGCGATTACGGAAACACCATATATTTT
CDR3 protein: CASTEGDYGNTIYF

V gene: TRBV20-1
clone size: many
D gene: TRBD1
J gene: TRBJ1-5
CDR3 DNA: TGCAGTGCGGACAGGGGGAGCAATCAGCCCCAGCATTTT
CDR3 protein: CSADRGSNQPQHF

V gene: TRBV12-3/TRBV12-4
clone size: many
D gene: .
J gene: TRBJ1-1
CDR3 DNA: TGTGCCAGCAGATCCCTACACGAGAACACTGAAGCTTTCTTT
CDR3 protein: CASRSLHENTEAFF

V gene: TRBV7-9
clone size: many
D gene: .
J gene: TRBJ2-1
CDR3 DNA: TGTGCCAGCAGCCGCCAGTTGGAGCAGTTCTTC
CDR3 protein: CASSRQLEQFF

V gene: TRBV4-2
clone size: .
D gene: TRBD2
J gene: TRBJ2-2
CDR3 DNA: TGTGCCAGCAGCCACGTTATGAGCGGGGTAAACACCGGGGAGCTGTTTTTT
CDR3 protein: CASSHVMSGVNTGELFF

V gene: TRBV20-1
clone size: .
D gene: TRBD2
J gene: TRBJ2-7
CDR3 DNA: TGCAGTGCTAGAGGTTGGCGGGAGGGAACCTACGAGCAGTACTTC
CDR3 protein: CSARGWREGTYEQYF

V gene: TRBV20-1
clone size: many
D gene: .
J gene: TRBJ1-4
CDR3 DNA: TGCAGTGCTAGTGAAGGGCGCGAACTGTTTTTT
CDR3 protein: CSASEGRELFF

V gene: TRBV5-6
clone size: .
D gene: .
J gene: TRBJ2-1
CDR3 DNA: TGTGCCAGCAATTTGGGCCTCGTCGGGAATGAGCAGTTCTTC
CDR3 protein: CASNLGLVGNEQFF

V gene: TRBV4-3
clone size: many
D gene: .
J gene: TRBJ2-7
CDR3 DNA: TGCGCCAGCAGCCGGTACCGGGACACTTACTCCTACGAGCAGTACTTC
CDR3 protein: CASSRYRDTYSYEQYF

V gene: TRBV5-6
clone size: few
D gene: .
J gene: TRBJ2-1
CDR3 DNA: TGTGCCAGCCATGCCCGGCCTAGGGGTATTAATGAGCAGTTCTTC
CDR3 protein: CASHARPRGINEQFF

V gene: TRBV4-2
clone size: .
D gene: .
J gene: TRBJ1-2
CDR3 DNA: TGTGCCAGCAGCCAAGCGGCCGAGCCCTATGGCTACACCTTC
CDR3 protein: CASSQAAEPYGYTF

V gene: TRBV19
clone size: many
D gene: .
J gene: TRBJ2-7
CDR3 DNA: TGTGCCAGTAGTCCGACAGAGAACTACGAGCAGTACTTC
CDR3 protein: CASSPTENYEQYF

V gene: TRBV27
clone size: .
D gene: .
J gene: TRBJ2-3
CDR3 DNA: TGTGCCAGCAACGACCCCGGGGGAAACACAGATACGCAGTATTTT
CDR3 protein: CASNDPGGNTDTQYF

V gene: TRBV28
clone size: many
D gene: .
J gene: TRBJ2-5
CDR3 DNA: TGTGCCAGCAGTTTATTTCGCAAACAAGAGACCCAGTACTTC
CDR3 protein: CASSLFRKQETQYF

V gene: TRBV5-1
clone size: .
D gene: TRBD2
J gene: TRBJ2-2
CDR3 DNA: TGCGCCAGCAGCTCCCCGGGACTAGCGGGAGTTGGCGGGGAGCTGTTTTTT
CDR3 protein: CASSSPGLAGVGGELFF

V gene: TRBV6-2/TRBV6-3
clone size: .
D gene: .
J gene: TRBJ1-5
CDR3 DNA: TGTGCCAGCAGTTACTCGATCACGTTCGAGGATTCGAGCAATCAGCCCCAGCATTTT
CDR3 protein: CASSYSITFEDSSNQPQHF

V gene: TRBV29-1
clone size: many
D gene: TRBD1
J gene: TRBJ1-2
CDR3 DNA: TGCAGCGTTTACGAGTGGGGACAGGGATTATCCGGCGCTGGCTACACCTTC
CDR3 protein: CSVYEWGQGLSGAGYTF

V gene: TRBV30
clone size: many
D gene: .
J gene: TRBJ2-5
CDR3 DNA: TGTGCCTGGAGTGTACGGAGGCAAGAGACCCAGTACTTC
CDR3 protein: CAWSVRRQETQYF

V gene: TRBV7-8
clone size: many
D gene: .
J gene: TRBJ1-1
CDR3 DNA: TGTGCCAGCAGCTTATTTGGGGGGACGGGCACTGAAGCTTTCTTT
CDR3 protein: CASSLFGGTGTEAFF

V gene: TRBV6-2/TRBV6-3
clone size: few
D gene: TRBD1
J gene: TRBJ2-1
CDR3 DNA: TGTGCCAGCAGTTACCCTTTCGACAGGGTGAGAGGCAATGAGCAGTTCTTC
CDR3 protein: CASSYPFDRVRGNEQFF

V gene: TRBV29-1
clone size: many
D gene: .
J gene: TRBJ2-4
CDR3 DNA: TGCAGCGTGGGCTCGGCCAGAGAAAACATTCAGTACTTC
CDR3 protein: CSVGSARENIQYF

V gene: TRBV4-2
clone size: many
D gene: TRBD1
J gene: TRBJ1-1
CDR3 DNA: TGTGCCAGCAGCCAGCCCGACAGGGGGAGGACTGAAGCTTTCTTT
CDR3 protein: CASSQPDRGRTEAFF

V gene: TRBV20-1
clone size: many
D gene: TRBD2
J gene: TRBJ2-1
CDR3 DNA: TGCAGTGCTAGTAGCGGGAGGGCCTACAATGAGCAGTTCTTC
CDR3 protein: CSASSGRAYNEQFF

V gene: TRBV6-1
clone size: few
D gene: TRBD1
J gene: TRBJ1-2
CDR3 DNA: TGTGCCAGCAGTGAGTGGACAGGGTTTGGCTACACCTTC
CDR3 protein: CASSEWTGFGYTF

V gene: TRBV10-3
clone size: few
D gene: TRBD1
J gene: TRBJ1-5
CDR3 DNA: TGTGCCATCAGTGACTCTCCGGGACAGGGGAATCAGCCCCAGCATTTT
CDR3 protein: CAISDSPGQGNQPQHF

V gene: TRBV7-3
clone size: few
D gene: TRBD1
J gene: TRBJ2-1
CDR3 DNA: TGTGCCAGCAGCCCGGGATGGACAGGGTCCTACAATGAGCAGTTCTTC
CDR3 protein: CASSPGWTGSYNEQFF

V gene: TRBV7-9
clone size: many
D gene: .
J gene: TRBJ1-3
CDR3 DNA: TGTGCCAGCAGCTTAACCGCGGGGCCCTCTGGAAACACCATATATTTT
CDR3 protein: CASSLTAGPSGNTIYF

V gene: TRBV4-1
clone size: .
D gene: TRBD2
J gene: TRBJ2-5
CDR3 DNA: TGCGCCTGCAGCCCCGGGACTAGCGGTGGGGGGGGGACCCAGTACTTC
CDR3 protein: CACSPGTSGGGGTQYF

V gene: TRBV7-2
clone size: many
D gene: .
J gene: TRBJ1-5
CDR3 DNA: TGTGCCAGCAGCCCCCCAGGAGGGGGTAGCAATCAGCCCCAGCATTTT
CDR3 protein: CASSPPGGGSNQPQHF

V gene: TRBV5-6
clone size: many
D gene: TRBD1
J gene: TRBJ1-1
CDR3 DNA: TGTGCCAGCAGCTTGGGGGACAGGCTGAACACTGAAGCTTTCTTT
CDR3 protein: CASSLGDRLNTEAFF